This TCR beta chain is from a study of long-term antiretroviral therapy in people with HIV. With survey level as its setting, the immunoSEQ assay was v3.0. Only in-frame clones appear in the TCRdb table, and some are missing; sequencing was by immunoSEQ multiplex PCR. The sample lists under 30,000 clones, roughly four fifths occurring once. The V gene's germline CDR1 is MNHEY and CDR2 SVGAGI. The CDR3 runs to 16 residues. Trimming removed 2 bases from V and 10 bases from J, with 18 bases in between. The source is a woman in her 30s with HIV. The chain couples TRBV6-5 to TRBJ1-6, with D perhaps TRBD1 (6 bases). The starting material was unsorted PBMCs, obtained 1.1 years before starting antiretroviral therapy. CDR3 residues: CASSYDGDLQGSPLHF. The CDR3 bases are TGTGCCAGCAGTTACGATGGGGACTTACAGGGCTCACCCCTCCACTTT.